Below, one T cell receptor beta chain is given with its context. The data are from a study of cytomegalovirus exposure and HLA in healthy donors. Clones were read by immunoSEQ multiplex PCR, and TCRdb kept only the in-frame ones, dropping some. The sample holds 150,000 to 170,000 clones, 70% to 90% seen once. With 0 bases removed from V and 3 bases from J, the gap between germline ends came to 13 bases. CDR1 is SGHRS and CDR2 is YFSETQ in the germline V gene. The CDR3 spans 16 residues. V and J are TRBV5-1 and TRBJ2-1; D is perhaps TRBD1 (6 bases). What was sequenced was PBMCs. The source is a man aged 18 to 29 in good health and CMV-seropositive. CDR3 coding DNA: TGCGCCAGCAGCTTGGCTCTAGGGGGATACTACAATGAGCAGTTCTTC. This encodes CASSLALGGYYNEQFF.